Presented here are 6 T cell receptor beta chains from one specimen sequenced in a study of beta chain features in type 1 diabetes. Every isolated RNA sample was fully reverse transcribed, so sequencing captured expressed TCRB transcripts. Measured with immunoSEQ multiplex PCR; TCRdb has only the in-frame clones, and not every one. The sample yields a few hundred thousand clones, about 19% seen once. The sample comprised naive CD4+ T cells from blood. The receptors here all came from a woman aged 18-29 years in good health.

This clone was found a few times. This sequence joins TRBV12-5 and TRBJ1-2, with 7 bases aligning to TRBD1. V trimming: 6 bases; J trimming: 7 bases; junction bases outside the gene matches: 11. Germline loops: CDR1 LGHNT, CDR2 FRNRAP. The CDR3 covers 14 residues. The CDR3 region is CASGGTAALSGYTF. The CDR3 DNA sequence: TGTGCTAGTGGGGGGACAGCGGCCCTCTCTGGCTACACCTTC.

The genes are TRBV25-1 and TRBJ2-1, with 7 bases aligning to TRBD2. The V gene end was trimmed by 4 bases and the J gene end by 9 bases; junction bases not matched to a gene: 15. This CDR3 region has 16 residues. Germline lookup yields CDR1 MGHDK and CDR2 SYGVNS. The CDR3 nucleotides are TGTGCCAGCAGTGCCCCCCCCGCGGGAGCAGTAGGTGAGCAGTTCTTC. Protein: CASSAPPAGAVGEQFF.

This clone was counted between two and nine times. CDR3 sequence (DNA): TGTGCCAGCCAGAGGACAGAGAATCAGCCCCAGCATTTT. Translation gives CASQRTENQPQHF. This chain joins TRBV7-9 and TRBJ1-5, with D perhaps matching TRBD1 (6 bases). Trimming left V 8 bases short and J 4 bases short, with 12 bases between. CDR3 length: 13 residues. Germline V gene sequence: CDR1 SEHNR, CDR2 FQNEAQ (reference sequence).

This clone showed up just a few times. The chain employs TRBV5-1 and TRBJ2-1; weak D call: TRBD2 (7 bases). V lost 4 bases, J lost 0 bases, and 29 bases lay in between. This CDR3 spans 21 amino acids. Germline-derived CDR1 and CDR2 are SGHRS and YFSETQ. This chain's CDR3 is CASSVATGDRRAGASYNEQFF. CDR3 sequence (DNA): TGCGCCAGCAGCGTCGCGACTGGGGATCGAAGGGCGGGGGCCTCCTACAATGAGCAGTTCTTC.

The chain uses TRBV4-1 and TRBJ1-5; D uncertain. The V end lost 1 base, the J end lost 0 bases, and 22 bases lay between the germline ends. The CDR3 contains 20 residues. The germline V gene has CDR1 MGHRA and CDR2 YSYEKL. The CDR3 bases are TGCGCCAGCAGCCAAGTACCGACGTTGCCACTAATATATAGCAATCAGCCCCAGCATTTT. Residues: CASSQVPTLPLIYSNQPQHF.

Only a few counts were recorded for this clone. The chain combines TRBV18 with TRBJ2-7, with D tentatively TRBD2 (5 bases). Germline CDR1 reads KGHSH; CDR2 reads LQKENI. The CDR3 is made up of 15 amino acids. Trimming left V 3 bases short and J 5 bases short, with 17 bases between. The CDR3 loop reads CASSPPQVSGDEQYF. The CDR3 bases are TGTGCCAGCTCACCGCCCCAGGTATCCGGGGACGAGCAGTACTTC.